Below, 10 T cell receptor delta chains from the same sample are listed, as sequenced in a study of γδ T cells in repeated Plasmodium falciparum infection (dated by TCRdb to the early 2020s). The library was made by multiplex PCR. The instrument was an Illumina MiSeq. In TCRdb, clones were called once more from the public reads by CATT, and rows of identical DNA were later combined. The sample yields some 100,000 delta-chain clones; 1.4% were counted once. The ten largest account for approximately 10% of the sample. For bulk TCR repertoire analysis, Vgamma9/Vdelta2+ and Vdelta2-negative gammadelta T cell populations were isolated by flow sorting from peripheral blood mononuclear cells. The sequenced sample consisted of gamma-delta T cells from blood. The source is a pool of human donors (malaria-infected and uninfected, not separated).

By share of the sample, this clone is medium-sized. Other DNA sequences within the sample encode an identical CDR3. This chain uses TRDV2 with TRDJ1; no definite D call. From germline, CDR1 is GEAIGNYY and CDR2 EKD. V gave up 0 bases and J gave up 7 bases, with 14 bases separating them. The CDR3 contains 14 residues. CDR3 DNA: TGTGCCTGTGACACCTTAATGGGAGAATCTAAACTCATCTTT. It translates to CACDTLMGESKLIF.

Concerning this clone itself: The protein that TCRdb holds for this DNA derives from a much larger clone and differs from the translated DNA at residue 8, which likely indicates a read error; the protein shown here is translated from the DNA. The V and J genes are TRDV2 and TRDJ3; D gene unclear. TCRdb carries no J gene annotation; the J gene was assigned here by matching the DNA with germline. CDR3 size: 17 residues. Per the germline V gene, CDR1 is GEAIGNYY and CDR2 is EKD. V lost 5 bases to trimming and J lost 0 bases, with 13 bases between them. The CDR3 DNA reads TGTGCCTGTGTGAGAGATAGCGGCTCCTGGGACACCCGACAGATGTTTTTC. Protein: CACVRDSGSWDTRQMFF.

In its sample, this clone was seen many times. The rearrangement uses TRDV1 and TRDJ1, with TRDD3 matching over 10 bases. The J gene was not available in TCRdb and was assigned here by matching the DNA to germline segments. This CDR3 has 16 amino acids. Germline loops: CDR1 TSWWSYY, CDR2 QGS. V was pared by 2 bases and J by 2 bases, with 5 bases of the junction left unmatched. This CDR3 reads CALGEDWGILTDKLIF. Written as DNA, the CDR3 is TGTGCTCTTGGGGAAGACTGGGGGATCCTTACCGATAAACTCATCTTT.

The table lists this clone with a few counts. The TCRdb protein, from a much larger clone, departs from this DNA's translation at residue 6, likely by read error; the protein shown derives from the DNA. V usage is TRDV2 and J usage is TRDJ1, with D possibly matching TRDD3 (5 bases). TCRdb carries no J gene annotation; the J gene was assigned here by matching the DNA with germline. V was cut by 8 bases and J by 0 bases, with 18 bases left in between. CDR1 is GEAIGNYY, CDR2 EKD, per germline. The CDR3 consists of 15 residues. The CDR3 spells CAYIWVLSYTDKLIF. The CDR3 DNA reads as TGTGCCTACATCTGGGTGTTATCGTACACCGATAAACTCATCTTT.

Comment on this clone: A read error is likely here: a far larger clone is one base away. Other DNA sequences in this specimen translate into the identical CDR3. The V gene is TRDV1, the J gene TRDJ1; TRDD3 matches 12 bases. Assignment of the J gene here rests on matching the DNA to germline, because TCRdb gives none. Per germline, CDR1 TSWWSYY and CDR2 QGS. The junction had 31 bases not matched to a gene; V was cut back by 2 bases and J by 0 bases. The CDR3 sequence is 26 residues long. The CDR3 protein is CALGESTGFFPTLDWGILGHTDKLIF. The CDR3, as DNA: TGTGCTCTTGGGGAAAGCACGGGCTTTTTTCCTACCCTCGACTGGGGGATACTTGGACACACCGATAAACTCATCTTT.

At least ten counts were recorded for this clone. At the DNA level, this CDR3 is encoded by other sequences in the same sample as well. The CDR3 DNA is TGTGCCTGTGACACCGTGCCCGTGATTGTACTGGGGGATACTCTGTACACCGATAAACTCATCTTT. Its protein product is CACDTVPVIVLGDTLYTDKLIF. The chain is built from TRDV2 and TRDJ1; 12 bases are shared with TRDD3. This CDR3 region has 22 residues. The V gene's germline CDR1 is GEAIGNYY and CDR2 EKD. The V gene end was trimmed by 0 bases and the J gene end by 0 bases; junction bases not matched to a gene: 19.

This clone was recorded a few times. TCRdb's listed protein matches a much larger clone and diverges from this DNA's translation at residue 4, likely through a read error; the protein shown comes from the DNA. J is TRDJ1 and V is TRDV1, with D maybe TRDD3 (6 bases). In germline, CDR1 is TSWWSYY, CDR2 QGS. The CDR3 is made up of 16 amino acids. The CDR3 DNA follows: TGTGCTCTTAGGGAACTACCGGGGATTACTACCGATAAACTCATCTTT. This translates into CALRELPGITTDKLIF.

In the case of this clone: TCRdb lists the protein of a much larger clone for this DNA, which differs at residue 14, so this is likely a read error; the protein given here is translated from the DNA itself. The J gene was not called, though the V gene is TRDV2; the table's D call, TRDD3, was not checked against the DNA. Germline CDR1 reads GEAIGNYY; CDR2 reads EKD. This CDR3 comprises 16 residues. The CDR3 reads CACDPMTGGQKDKPIF. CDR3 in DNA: TGTGCCTGTGACCCCATGACTGGGGGACAGAAAGATAAACCCATCTTT.

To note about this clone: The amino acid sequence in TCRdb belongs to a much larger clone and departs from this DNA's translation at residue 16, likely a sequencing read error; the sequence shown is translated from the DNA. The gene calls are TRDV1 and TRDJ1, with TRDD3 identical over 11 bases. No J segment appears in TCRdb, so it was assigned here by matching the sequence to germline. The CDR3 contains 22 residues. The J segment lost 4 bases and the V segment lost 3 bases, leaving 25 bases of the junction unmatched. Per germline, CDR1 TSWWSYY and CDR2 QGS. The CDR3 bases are TGTGCTCTTGGGGACTCCCCTCCTAAAGGGGATGGGGGATACGGGGAAGGCGATAAACTCATCTTT. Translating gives CALGDSPPKGDGGYGEGDKLIF.

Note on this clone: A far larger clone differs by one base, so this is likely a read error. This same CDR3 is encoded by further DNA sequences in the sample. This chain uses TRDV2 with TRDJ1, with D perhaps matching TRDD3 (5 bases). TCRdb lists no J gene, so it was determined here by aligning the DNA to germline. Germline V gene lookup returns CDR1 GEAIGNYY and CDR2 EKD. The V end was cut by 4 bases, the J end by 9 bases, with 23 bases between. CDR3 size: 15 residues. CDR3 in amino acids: CACDTGLGLNRQLIF. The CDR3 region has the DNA TGTGCCTGTGATACCGGCCTGGGCCTCAATCGACAACTCATCTTT.